Described below is a single TCR beta chain sequence and its context. Clones were sequenced by immunoSEQ multiplex PCR, and TCRdb holds only the in-frame ones, with some missing. The sample carries some 42,000 clones, around 90% recorded once. These data come from a study of T cell changes during pregnancy in multiple sclerosis. V shed 7 bases and J shed 7 bases, with 19 bases lying between them. CDR1 is GTSNPN, CDR2 SVGIG, per germline (reference sequence). The length of the CDR3 is 13 residues. The rearrangement uses TRBV30 and TRBJ1-2, with a possible D match to TRBD1 (6 bases). The sample consisted of CD4+ T cells from peripheral blood mononuclear cells, taken after pregnancy. This TCR derives from a female donor with multiple sclerosis, enrolled in a pregnancy study. In DNA form, the CDR3 reads TGTGCCTTAACACTACAGGGTATGAGTGGCTACACCTTC. Its protein is CALTLQGMSGYTF.